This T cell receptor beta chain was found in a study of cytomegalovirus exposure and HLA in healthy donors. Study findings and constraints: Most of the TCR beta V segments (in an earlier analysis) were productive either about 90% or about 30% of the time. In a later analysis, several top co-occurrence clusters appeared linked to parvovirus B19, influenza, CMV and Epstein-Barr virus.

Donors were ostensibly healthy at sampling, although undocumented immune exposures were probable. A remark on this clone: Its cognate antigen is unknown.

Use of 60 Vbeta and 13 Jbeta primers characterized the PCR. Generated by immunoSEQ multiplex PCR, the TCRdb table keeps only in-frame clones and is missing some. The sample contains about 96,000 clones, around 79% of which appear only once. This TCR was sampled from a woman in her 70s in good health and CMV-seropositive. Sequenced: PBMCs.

The chain's CDR3 is CASRPPLGSSYNEQFF. The CDR3 nucleotides are TGTGCCAGCAGACCCCCCCTAGGGAGCTCCTACAATGAGCAGTTCTTC. The chain combines TRBV28 with TRBJ2-1; a possible D gene is TRBD2 (5 bases). CDR1 is MDHEN, CDR2 SYDVKM, per germline. V dropped 6 bases and J dropped 0 bases, with 15 bases sitting between them. This CDR3 contains 16 residues.